This TCR beta chain was sequenced for a study of graft-versus-host responses after intestinal transplantation. Overall study: All recipients were given anti-thymocyte globulin induction, and tacrolimus and steroids were then administered for about three years. Findings of the study overall: Patients with graft-donor T cell macrochimerism had high graft-versus-host to host-versus-graft clonal ratios in allografts.

Method: immunoSEQ multiplex PCR; TCRdb's copy keeps in-frame clones and lacks some. The sample comprises around 110,000 clones, 93% of which are singletons, and more than 0.9% rests with the top ten. Germline values: CDR1 SGDLS, CDR2 YYNGEE. This CDR3 contains 11 residues. The ends were cut back, 3 bases at V and 5 bases at J, with 5 bases in the middle. A remark on this clone: Its antigen is not identified.

The source is a human donor who was the organ donor for an intestinal transplant. The V and J genes are TRBV9 and TRBJ1-2, with D uncertain. This sample comprised unstimulated CD8+ T cells sorted from spleen or lymph node cells, obtained before transplant. The CDR3 here is CASSASYGYTF. DNA of the CDR3: TGTGCCAGCAGCGCGTCGTATGGCTACACCTTC. The full variable domain, with the rest looked up from reference TRBV9 and TRBJ1-2, is DSGVTQTPKHLITATGQRVTLRCSPRSGDLSVYWYQQSLDQGLQFLIQYYNGEERAKGNILERFSAQQFPDLHSELNLSSLELGDSALYFCASSASYGYTFGSGTRLTVV.